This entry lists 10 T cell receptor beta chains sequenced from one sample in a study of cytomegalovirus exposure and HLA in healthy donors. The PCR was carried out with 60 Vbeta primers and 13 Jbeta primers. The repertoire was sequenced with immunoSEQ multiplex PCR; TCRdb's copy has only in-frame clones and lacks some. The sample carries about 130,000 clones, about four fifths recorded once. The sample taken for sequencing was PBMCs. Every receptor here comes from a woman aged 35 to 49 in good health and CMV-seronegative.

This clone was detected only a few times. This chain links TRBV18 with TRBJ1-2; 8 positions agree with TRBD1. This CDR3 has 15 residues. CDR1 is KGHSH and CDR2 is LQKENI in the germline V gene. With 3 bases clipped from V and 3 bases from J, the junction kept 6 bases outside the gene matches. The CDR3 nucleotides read TGTGCCAGCTCACCGCGGACAGGGCACTACTATGGCTACACCTTC. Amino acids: CASSPRTGHYYGYTF.

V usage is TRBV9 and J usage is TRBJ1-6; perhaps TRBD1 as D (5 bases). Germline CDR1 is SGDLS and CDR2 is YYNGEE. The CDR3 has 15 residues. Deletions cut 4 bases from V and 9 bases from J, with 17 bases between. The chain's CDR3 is CASSPTGRELSPLHF. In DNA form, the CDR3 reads TGTGCCAGCAGCCCAACGGGACGGGAGCTTTCACCCCTCCACTTT.

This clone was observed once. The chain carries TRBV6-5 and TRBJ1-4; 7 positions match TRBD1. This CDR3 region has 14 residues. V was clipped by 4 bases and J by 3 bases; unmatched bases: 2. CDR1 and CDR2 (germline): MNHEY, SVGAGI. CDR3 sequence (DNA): TGTGCCAGCAGTTGGACAGGCGCTAATGAAAAACTGTTTTTT. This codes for CASSWTGANEKLFF.

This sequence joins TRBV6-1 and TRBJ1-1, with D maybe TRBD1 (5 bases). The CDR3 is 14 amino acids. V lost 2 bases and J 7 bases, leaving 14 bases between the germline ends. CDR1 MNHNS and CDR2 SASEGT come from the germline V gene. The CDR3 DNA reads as TGTGCCAGCAGTGAATTTGGAGGGGAGCGTGAAGCTTTCTTT. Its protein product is CASSEFGGEREAFF.

For the CDR3, the DNA is TGTGCCAGCAGTATTGGGGGCGGGGGCGGGAGCACAGATACGCAGTATTTT. It translates to CASSIGGGGGSTDTQYF. V and J are TRBV4-2 and TRBJ2-3; a weak D match, TRBD2 (7 bases). Germline CDR1 LGHNA, CDR2 YNFKEQ. The V gene lost 6 bases and the J gene lost 0 bases, with 19 bases spanning the gap. This CDR3 is 17 amino acids long.

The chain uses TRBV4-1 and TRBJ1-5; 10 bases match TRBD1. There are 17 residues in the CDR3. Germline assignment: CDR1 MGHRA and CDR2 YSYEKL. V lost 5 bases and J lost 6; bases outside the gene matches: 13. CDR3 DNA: TGCGCCAGCAGCACATGGACAGGGGGAACGGCCGGTCAGCCCCAGCATTTT. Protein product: CASSTWTGGTAGQPQHF.

The CDR3 spells CASDPGLTTQYF. The CDR3 DNA reads as TGTGCCAGCGACCCGGGACTCACGACCCAGTACTTC. The genes are TRBV7-8 and TRBJ2-5; D may be TRBD2 (6 bases). The CDR3 consists of 12 residues. The V gene lost 8 bases and the J gene lost 7 bases, with 14 bases spanning the gap. Looked up from germline, CDR1 is SGHVS and CDR2 is FQNEAQ.

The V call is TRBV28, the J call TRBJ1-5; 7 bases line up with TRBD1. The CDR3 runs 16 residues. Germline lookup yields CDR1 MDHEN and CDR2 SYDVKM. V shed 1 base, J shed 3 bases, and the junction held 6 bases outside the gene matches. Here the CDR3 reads CASSLLWGQNNQPQHF. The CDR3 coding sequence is TGTGCCAGCAGTTTATTATGGGGACAGAACAATCAGCCCCAGCATTTT.

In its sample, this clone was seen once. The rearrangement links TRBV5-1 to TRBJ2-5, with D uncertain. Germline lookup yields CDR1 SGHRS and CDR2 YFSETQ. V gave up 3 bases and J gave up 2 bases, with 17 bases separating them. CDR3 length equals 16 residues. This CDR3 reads CASSSPSVIQQETQYF. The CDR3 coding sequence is TGCGCCAGCAGCTCGCCATCAGTGATACAGCAAGAGACCCAGTACTTC.

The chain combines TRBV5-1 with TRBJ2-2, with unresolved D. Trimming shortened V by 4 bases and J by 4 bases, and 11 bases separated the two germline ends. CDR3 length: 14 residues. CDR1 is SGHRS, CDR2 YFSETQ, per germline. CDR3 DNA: TGCGCCAGCAGCGTTAGTCAACCCACCGGGGAGCTGTTTTTT. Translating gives CASSVSQPTGELFF.